The rows below give T cell receptor beta chains drawn from one sample of a study of blood T cell repertoires in COVID-19. The repertoire was sequenced with immunoSEQ multiplex PCR; TCRdb's copy has only in-frame clones and lacks some. The sample contains a few hundred thousand clones, about 91% of which appear only once. The sequenced sample consisted of PBMCs or T cells enriched from blood (not recorded which). The receptors derive from a man aged 18 to 29 with acute COVID-19. The CDR3 runs from the conserved cysteine through the conserved F or W. Each record gives: D gene, V gene, clone size, J gene, CDR3 protein. A D gene is named only where the DNA matches it firmly. Size tells how often a clone was seen (once, few, many) or the class of an expanded clone, and some rows leave it out.

D: TRBD1; V: TRBV5-1; size: -; J: TRBJ1-2; CDR3: CASSLAGQGDGYTF
D: -; V: TRBV6-5; size: -; J: TRBJ1-6; CDR3: CASTLDRGSPLHF
D: -; V: TRBV7-9; size: -; J: TRBJ2-5; CDR3: CASSPGTGGGQYF
D: TRBD1; V: TRBV18; size: -; J: TRBJ2-2; CDR3: CASSRSGQGATGELFF
D: TRBD1; V: TRBV27; size: -; J: TRBJ1-2; CDR3: CASRGTAPKAGYTF
D: TRBD2; V: TRBV7-9; size: -; J: TRBJ2-1; CDR3: CASSLRDSGRSEQFF
D: -; V: TRBV7-8; size: -; J: TRBJ2-3; CDR3: CASSFQISDTQYF
D: -; V: TRBV19; size: -; J: TRBJ2-5; CDR3: CASSPRLGARETQYF
D: -; V: TRBV30; size: -; J: TRBJ1-3; CDR3: CAHRGDTIYF
D: -; V: TRBV4-1; size: once; J: TRBJ1-5; CDR3: CASSQVFPRMGQPQHF
D: -; V: TRBV28; size: few; J: TRBJ1-5; CDR3: CASSFGGQQPQHF
D: TRBD1; V: TRBV10-3; size: -; J: TRBJ2-3; CDR3: CAISGIPGQGADTQYF
D: -; V: TRBV9; size: -; J: TRBJ2-3; CDR3: CASSVGTVTDTQYF
D: -; V: TRBV11-3; size: -; J: TRBJ2-1; CDR3: CASSLGNGGYNEQFF
D: -; V: TRBV27; size: -; J: TRBJ2-5; CDR3: CASSSFSGLRETQYF
D: -; V: TRBV28; size: once; J: TRBJ2-1; CDR3: CASSSSLIAATQQFF
D: TRBD1; V: TRBV19; size: -; J: TRBJ2-7; CDR3: CASSGGTGARYEQYF
D: TRBD1; V: TRBV5-4; size: -; J: TRBJ2-5; CDR3: CASSLEGTGGSETQYF
D: TRBD1; V: TRBV7-9; size: -; J: TRBJ2-3; CDR3: CASSLTSGGPDTQYF
D: TRBD2; V: TRBV4-1; size: -; J: TRBJ2-3; CDR3: CASSLSGRSTDTQYF
D: TRBD1; V: TRBV30; size: -; J: TRBJ1-2; CDR3: CAWRPGQGLGYTF
D: TRBD1; V: TRBV4-3; size: -; J: TRBJ2-5; CDR3: CASSQDWGDRGETQYF
D: TRBD2; V: TRBV4-3; size: -; J: TRBJ2-7; CDR3: CASSQEREVLYEQYF
D: TRBD2; V: TRBV18; size: -; J: TRBJ2-1; CDR3: CASSPPGLAQNEQFF
D: -; V: TRBV29-1; size: -; J: TRBJ1-1; CDR3: CSVVVRGDRDTEAFF
D: -; V: TRBV28; size: -; J: TRBJ2-7; CDR3: CASSYRDNSYEQYF
D: TRBD1; V: TRBV5-1; size: -; J: TRBJ2-5; CDR3: CASSLGQGLVWTQYF
D: -; V: TRBV10-3; size: -; J: TRBJ1-1; CDR3: CAISPAAGNTEAFF
D: -; V: TRBV7-9; size: -; J: TRBJ2-7; CDR3: CASSLVSLPHLVF
D: -; V: TRBV2; size: -; J: TRBJ1-1; CDR3: CASSEYGGSEAFF
D: -; V: TRBV9; size: once; J: TRBJ1-6; CDR3: CASSVGSRIYNSPLHF
D: TRBD2; V: TRBV7-3; size: -; J: TRBJ2-1; CDR3: CASSFSGSSYNEQFF
D: -; V: TRBV9; size: -; J: TRBJ1-1; CDR3: CASSVGGRTRTEAFF
D: TRBD2; V: TRBV7-8; size: -; J: TRBJ2-1; CDR3: CASSLGTSGRAEQFF
D: TRBD1; V: TRBV24-1; size: -; J: TRBJ1-4; CDR3: CATSDGGQGTNEKLFF
D: TRBD1; V: TRBV24-1; size: -; J: TRBJ2-5; CDR3: CATSDPTGGEEETQYF
D: -; V: TRBV9; size: -; J: TRBJ2-7; CDR3: CASSSPSSYEQYF
D: -; V: TRBV2; size: -; J: TRBJ2-5; CDR3: CASTPGIGAETQYF
D: -; V: TRBV2; size: -; J: TRBJ2-3; CDR3: CASSVLRVPDTQYF
D: TRBD1; V: TRBV11-3; size: -; J: TRBJ1-4; CDR3: CASSPGTGVNEKLFF
D: -; V: TRBV5-1; size: -; J: TRBJ1-1; CDR3: CASSLGEFNTEAFF